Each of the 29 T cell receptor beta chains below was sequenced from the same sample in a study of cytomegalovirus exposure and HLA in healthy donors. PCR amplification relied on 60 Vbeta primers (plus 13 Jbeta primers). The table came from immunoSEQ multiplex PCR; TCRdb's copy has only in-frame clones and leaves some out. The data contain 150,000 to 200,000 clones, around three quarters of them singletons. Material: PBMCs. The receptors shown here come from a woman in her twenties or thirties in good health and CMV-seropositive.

The CDR3 DNA is TGCGCCAGCAGCCCCAAGAGGCGGGAGGCCTGGGAGACCCAGTACTTC. Translated: CASSPKRREAWETQYF. The chain uses TRBV4-3 and TRBJ2-5; 8 bases match TRBD2. CDR3 length: 16 residues. The V and J ends lost 4 bases and 5 bases, in that order; junction bases with no gene match: 12. The V gene's germline CDR1 is LGHNA and CDR2 YSLEER.

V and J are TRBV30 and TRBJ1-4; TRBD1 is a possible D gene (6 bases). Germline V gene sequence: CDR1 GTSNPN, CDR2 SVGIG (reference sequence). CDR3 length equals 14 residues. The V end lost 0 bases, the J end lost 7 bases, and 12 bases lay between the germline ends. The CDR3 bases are TGTGCCTGGAGTGTAAAGGGGGGGTCTGAAAAACTGTTTTTT. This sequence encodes CAWSVKGGSEKLFF.

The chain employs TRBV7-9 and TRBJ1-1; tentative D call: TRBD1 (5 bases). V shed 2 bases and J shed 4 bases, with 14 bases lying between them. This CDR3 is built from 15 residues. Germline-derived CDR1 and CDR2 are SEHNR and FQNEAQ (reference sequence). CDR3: CASSLFIGVSTEAFF. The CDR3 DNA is TGTGCCAGCAGCTTATTTATAGGGGTGAGCACTGAAGCTTTCTTT.

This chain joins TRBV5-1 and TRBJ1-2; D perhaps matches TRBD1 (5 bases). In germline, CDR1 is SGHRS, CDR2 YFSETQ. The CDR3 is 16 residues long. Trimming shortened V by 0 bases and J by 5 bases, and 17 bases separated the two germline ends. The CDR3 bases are TGCGCCAGCAGCTTGGCTGGCACCCAGGGTCGGTATGGCTACACCTTC. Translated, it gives CASSLAGTQGRYGYTF.

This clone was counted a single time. The DNA for the CDR3 is TGTGCCAGCAGCCGCCGAGCAGGACTCTATTACGAGCAGTACTTC. This codes for CASSRRAGLYYEQYF. The V call is TRBV14, the J call TRBJ2-7; the D gene is possibly TRBD2 (5 bases). This CDR3 comprises 15 residues. From germline, CDR1 is SGHDN and CDR2 FVKESK. The V end was cut by 4 bases, the J end by 4 bases, with 17 bases between.

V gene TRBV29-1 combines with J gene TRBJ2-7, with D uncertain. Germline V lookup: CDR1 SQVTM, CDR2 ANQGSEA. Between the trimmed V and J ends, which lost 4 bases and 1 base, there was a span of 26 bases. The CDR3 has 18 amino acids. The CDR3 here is CSVVVFEAARSISYEQYF. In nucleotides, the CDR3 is TGCAGCGTTGTAGTCTTCGAGGCAGCTCGCTCAATATCCTACGAGCAGTACTTC.

CDR3 sequence reads: CASRPHRGSQPQHF. CDR3 nucleotide sequence: TGTGCCAGCAGGCCTCACAGGGGAAGTCAGCCCCAGCATTTT. V and J are TRBV6-5 and TRBJ1-5; 7 bases match TRBD1. In germline, CDR1 is MNHEY, CDR2 SVGAGI. The CDR3 consists of 14 residues. Unmatched junction bases numbered 8, after V lost 6 bases and J lost 6 bases.

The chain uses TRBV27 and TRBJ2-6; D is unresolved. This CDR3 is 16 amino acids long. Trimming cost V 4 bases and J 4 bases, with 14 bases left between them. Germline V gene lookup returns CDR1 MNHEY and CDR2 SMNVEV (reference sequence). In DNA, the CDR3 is TGTGCCAGCAGTTCTTTTACATCACTAGGGGCCAACGTCCTGACTTTC. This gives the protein CASSSFTSLGANVLTF.

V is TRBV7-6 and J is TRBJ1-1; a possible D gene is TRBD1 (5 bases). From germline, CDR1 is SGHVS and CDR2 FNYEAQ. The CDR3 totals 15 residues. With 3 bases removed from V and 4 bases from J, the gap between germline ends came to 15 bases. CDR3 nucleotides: TGTGCCAGCAGCTTCCCGGGAGGGGCGACCACTGAAGCTTTCTTT. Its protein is CASSFPGGATTEAFF.

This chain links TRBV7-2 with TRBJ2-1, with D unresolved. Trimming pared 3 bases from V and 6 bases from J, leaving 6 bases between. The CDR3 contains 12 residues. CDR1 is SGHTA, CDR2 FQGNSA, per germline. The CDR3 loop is CASSFNGNEQFF. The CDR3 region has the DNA TGTGCCAGCAGCTTCAACGGCAATGAGCAGTTCTTC.

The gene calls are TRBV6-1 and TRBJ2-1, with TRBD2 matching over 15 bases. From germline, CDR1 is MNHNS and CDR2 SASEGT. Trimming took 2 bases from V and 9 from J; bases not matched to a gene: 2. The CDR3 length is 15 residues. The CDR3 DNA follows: TGTGCCAGCAGTGAATGGACTAGCGGGAGGGGTGAGCAGTTCTTC. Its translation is CASSEWTSGRGEQFF.

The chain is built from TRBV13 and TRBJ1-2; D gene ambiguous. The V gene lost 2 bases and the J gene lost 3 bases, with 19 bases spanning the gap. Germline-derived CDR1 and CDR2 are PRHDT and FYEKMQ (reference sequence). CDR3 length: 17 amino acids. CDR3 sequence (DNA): TGTGCCAGCAGCTTATCCGGTGACTCGGGAAGTCACTATGGCTACACCTTC. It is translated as CASSLSGDSGSHYGYTF.

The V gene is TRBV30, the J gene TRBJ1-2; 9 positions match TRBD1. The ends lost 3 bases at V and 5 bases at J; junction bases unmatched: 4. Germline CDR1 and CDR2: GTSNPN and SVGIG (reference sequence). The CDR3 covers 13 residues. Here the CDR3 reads CAWSPGTGYGYTF. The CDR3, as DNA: TGTGCCTGGAGCCCCGGGACAGGGTATGGCTACACCTTC. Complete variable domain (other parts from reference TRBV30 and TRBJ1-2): SQTIHQWPATLVQPVGSPLSLECTVEGTSNPNLYWYRQAAGRGLQLLFYSVGIGQISSEVPQNLSASRPQDRQFILSSKKLLLSDSGFYLCAWSPGTGYGYTFGSGTRLTVV.

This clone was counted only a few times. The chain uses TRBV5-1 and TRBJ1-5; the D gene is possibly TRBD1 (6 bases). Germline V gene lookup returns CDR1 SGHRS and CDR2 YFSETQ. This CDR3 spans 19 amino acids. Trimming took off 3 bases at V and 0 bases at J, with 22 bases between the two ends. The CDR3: CASSWGDSLLGGSNQPQHF. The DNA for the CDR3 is TGCGCCAGCAGCTGGGGAGACAGCCTCCTAGGGGGTAGCAATCAGCCCCAGCATTTT.

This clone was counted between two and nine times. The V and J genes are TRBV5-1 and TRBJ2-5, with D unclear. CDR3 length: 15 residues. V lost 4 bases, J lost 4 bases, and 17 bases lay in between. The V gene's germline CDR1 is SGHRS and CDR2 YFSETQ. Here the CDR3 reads CASSPQDPGGETQYF. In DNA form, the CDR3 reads TGCGCCAGCAGCCCCCAAGACCCCGGCGGAGAGACCCAGTACTTC.

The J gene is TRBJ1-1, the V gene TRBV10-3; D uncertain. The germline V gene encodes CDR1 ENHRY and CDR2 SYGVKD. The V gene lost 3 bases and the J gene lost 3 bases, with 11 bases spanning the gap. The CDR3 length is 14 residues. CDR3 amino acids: CAISENLADTEAFF. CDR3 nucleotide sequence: TGTGCCATCAGTGAAAATCTAGCGGACACTGAAGCTTTCTTT.

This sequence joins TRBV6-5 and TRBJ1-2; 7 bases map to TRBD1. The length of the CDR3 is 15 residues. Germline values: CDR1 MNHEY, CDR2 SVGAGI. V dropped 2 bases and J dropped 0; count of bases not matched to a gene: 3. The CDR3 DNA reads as TGTGCCAGCAGTTACGGGGGACAGCCTAACTATGGCTACACCTTC. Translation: CASSYGGQPNYGYTF.

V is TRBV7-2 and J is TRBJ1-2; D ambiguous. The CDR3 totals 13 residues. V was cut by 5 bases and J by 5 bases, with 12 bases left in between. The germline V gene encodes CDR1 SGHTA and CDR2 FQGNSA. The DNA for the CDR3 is TGTGCCAGCAGCCTTCACAGACCTTATGGCTACACCTTC. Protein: CASSLHRPYGYTF.

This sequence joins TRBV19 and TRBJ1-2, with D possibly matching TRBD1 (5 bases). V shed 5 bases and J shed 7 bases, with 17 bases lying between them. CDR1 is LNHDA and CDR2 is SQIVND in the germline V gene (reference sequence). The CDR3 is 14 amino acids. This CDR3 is CASSVDGRRGGYTF. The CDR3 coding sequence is TGTGCCAGTAGTGTTGACGGTCGAAGGGGTGGCTACACCTTC.

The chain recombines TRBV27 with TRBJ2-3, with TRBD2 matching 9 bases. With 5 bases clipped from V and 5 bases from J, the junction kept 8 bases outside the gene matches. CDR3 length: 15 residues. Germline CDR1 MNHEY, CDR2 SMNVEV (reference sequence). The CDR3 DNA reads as TGTGCCAGCAGTCCCGCGGTTAGCGGGAGAGATACGCAGTATTTT. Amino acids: CASSPAVSGRDTQYF.

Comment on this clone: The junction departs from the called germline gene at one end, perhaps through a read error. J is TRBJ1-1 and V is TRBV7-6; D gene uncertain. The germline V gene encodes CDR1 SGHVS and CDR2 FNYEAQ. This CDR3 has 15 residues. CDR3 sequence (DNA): TGTGTCAGCAGCTTAGGACCGATGGAGACCACTGAAGCTTTCTTT. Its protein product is CVSSLGPMETTEAFF.

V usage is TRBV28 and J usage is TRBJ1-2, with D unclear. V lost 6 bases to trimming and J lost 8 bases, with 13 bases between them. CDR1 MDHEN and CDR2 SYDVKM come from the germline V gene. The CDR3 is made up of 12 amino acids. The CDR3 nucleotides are TGTGCCAGCAGAGAGGGAAACGGAGGCTACACCTTC. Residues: CASREGNGGYTF.

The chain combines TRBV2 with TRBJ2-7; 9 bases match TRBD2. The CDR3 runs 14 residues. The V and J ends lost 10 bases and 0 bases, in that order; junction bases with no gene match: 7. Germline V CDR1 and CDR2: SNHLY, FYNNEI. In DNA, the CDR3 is TGTGCCACTCGCGGGAGGGTGAGCTCCTACGAGCAGTACTTC. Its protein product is CATRGRVSSYEQYF.

In DNA, the CDR3 is TGTGCCAGCAGCGTAGTGGGACTAGCGGAGAACACCGGGGAGCTGTTTTTT. Its translation is CASSVVGLAENTGELFF. The chain employs TRBV9 and TRBJ2-2; 11 nucleotides align to TRBD2. The CDR3 consists of 17 residues. The junction had 2 bases not matched to a gene; V was cut back by 0 bases and J by 1 base. CDR1 SGDLS and CDR2 YYNGEE come from the germline V gene. Full variable domain (rest looked up from reference TRBV9 and TRBJ2-2): DSGVTQTPKHLITATGQRVTLRCSPRSGDLSVYWYQQSLDQGLQFLIQYYNGEERAKGNILERFSAQQFPDLHSELNLSSLELGDSALYFCASSVVGLAENTGELFFGEGSRLTVL.

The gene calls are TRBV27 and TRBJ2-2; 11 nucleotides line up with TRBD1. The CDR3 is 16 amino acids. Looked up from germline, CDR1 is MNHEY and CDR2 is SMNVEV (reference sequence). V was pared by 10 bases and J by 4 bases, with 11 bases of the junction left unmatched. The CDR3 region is CATRFSGTGGTGELFF. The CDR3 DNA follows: TGTGCCACCCGGTTCTCCGGGACAGGGGGCACCGGGGAGCTGTTTTTT.

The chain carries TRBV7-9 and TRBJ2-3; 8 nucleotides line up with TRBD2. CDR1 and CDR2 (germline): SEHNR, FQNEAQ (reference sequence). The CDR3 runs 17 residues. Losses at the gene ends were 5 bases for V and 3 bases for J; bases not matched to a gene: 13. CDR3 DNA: TGTGCCAGCAGCGCCGTTCCGGGACTAGGAGTGACAGATACGCAGTATTTT. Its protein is CASSAVPGLGVTDTQYF.

The CDR3 coding sequence is TGTGCCAGCAGGACAGGGTACGATTCACCCCTCCACTTT. As protein: CASRTGYDSPLHF. The chain couples TRBV28 to TRBJ1-6; 7 bases agree with TRBD1. The germline V gene has CDR1 MDHEN and CDR2 SYDVKM. V shed 6 bases, J shed 8 bases, and the junction held 4 bases outside the gene matches. This CDR3 has 13 residues. Drawing the rest from reference TRBV28 and TRBJ1-6, the complete variable domain is DVKVTQSSRYLVKRTGEKVFLECVQDMDHENMFWYRQDPGLGLRLIYFSYDVKMKEKGDIPEGYSVSREKKERFSLILESASTNQTSMYLCASRTGYDSPLHFGNGTRLTVT.

In DNA, the CDR3 is TGTGCCAGCAGTTACCGGACTAGCGGAACCGGGGAGCTGTTTTTT. It is translated as CASSYRTSGTGELFF. V gene TRBV6-5 combines with J gene TRBJ2-2; 10 bases align to TRBD2. V lost 2 bases, J lost 5 bases, and 2 bases stayed unmatched. The CDR3 has 15 residues. The germline V gene encodes CDR1 MNHEY and CDR2 SVGAGI.

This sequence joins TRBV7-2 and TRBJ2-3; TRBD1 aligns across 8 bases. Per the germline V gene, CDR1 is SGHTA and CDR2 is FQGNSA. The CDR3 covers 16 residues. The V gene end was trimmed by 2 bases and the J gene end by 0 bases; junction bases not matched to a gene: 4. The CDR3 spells CASSLQGAVSTDTQYF. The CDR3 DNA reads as TGTGCCAGCAGCTTACAGGGGGCCGTGAGCACAGATACGCAGTATTTT. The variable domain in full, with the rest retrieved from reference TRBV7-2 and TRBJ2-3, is GAGVSQSPSNKVTEKGKDVELRCDPISGHTALYWYRQSLGQGLEFLIYFQGNSAPDKSGLPSDRFSAERTGGSVSTLTIQRTQQEDSAVYLCASSLQGAVSTDTQYFGPGTRLTVL.